This TCR beta chain was documented in a study of cytomegalovirus exposure and HLA in healthy donors. Findings and caveats of the study: Rates of TCR association differed by HLA locus in a later analysis, with DRB1 highest and HLA-C lowest. According to the study, roughly 160 TCR beta chains were cytomegalovirus-associated. Fewer N-insertions (relative to the roughly 610-donor mean) were reportedly seen in an Asian-associated ancestry cluster in a later analysis. TCR beta sequences reportedly predicted most subjects' HLA-A and HLA-B alleles accurately.

Germline trimming cut 7 bases from V and 2 bases from J; bases unmatched to any gene: 4. The CDR3 spans 13 residues. CDR1 is MNHNS and CDR2 is SASEGT in the germline V gene. This clone was counted only a few times. The antigen is undetermined. PCR was performed using 60 Vbeta and 13 Jbeta primers. This table comes from immunoSEQ multiplex PCR, and its TCRdb copy is limited to in-frame clones, with some not included. This sample carries some 130,000 clones, about two thirds of them seen once, and the ten largest clones take approximately 4%. The chain combines TRBV6-1 with TRBJ2-5, with 7 bases matching TRBD2. Sequenced sample: PBMCs. This clonotype was sampled from a man between 45 and 60 years old in good health and CMV-seropositive. CDR3: CASMLAAQETQYF. The CDR3 DNA reads as TGTGCCAGCATGCTAGCGGCTCAAGAGACCCAGTACTTC.